The present entry profiles one T cell receptor (beta chain) with its context. This CDR3 has 16 amino acids. V lost 2 bases and J lost 5; bases outside the gene matches: 13. Germline CDR1 is DFQATT and CDR2 is SNEGSKA (reference sequence). The data were taken from a study of identical twins. Template switching added a universal primer binding site, and final cDNA carried unique molecular identifiers. TCRdb reanalysed the 5' RACE reads using MiXCR and keeps one entry per CDR3 protein. This sample has under 1 million distinct CDR3 sequences, with approximately 13% found just once. Separately, the same data were catalogued under a study of yellow fever vaccine responses in identical twins.

Sequencing was performed on PBMCs. This sequence joins TRBV20-1 and TRBJ2-3, with 7 bases fitting TRBD1. The source is a woman between 18 and 29 years old in good health. Here the CDR3 reads CSARRVGTVLQDTQYF. The CDR3 nucleotides read TGCAGTGCTAGAAGGGTGGGGACAGTACTACAAGATACGCAGTATTTT.